This is a list of T cell receptor beta chains from one sample in a study of T cell responses to AZD1222 COVID-19 vaccine. Sequenced by immunoSEQ multiplex PCR; TCRdb stores in-frame clones only, minus some. The data show 150,000 or so clones, approximately 90% seen once. The material was peripheral blood, obtained 28 days after the second AZD1222 dose. Source of these receptors: an adult who received the AZD1222 COVID-19 vaccine. Both conserved end residues are part of each CDR3. A D gene is named only where the DNA matches it firmly. Size values are once, few and many counts, or a class for expanded clones, and some rows have none.

CDR3 DNA: TGTGCCAGCAGCTTGACGAGGGAAGCTAACTATGGCTACACCTTC
CDR3 protein: CASSLTREANYGYTF
clone size: NA
V gene: TRBV7-3
D gene: NA
J gene: TRBJ1-2

CDR3 DNA: TGTGCCAGCAGCCCGATGGAGGGGCACCTTAGTGGACTGTTTTTT
CDR3 protein: CASSPMEGHLSGLFF
clone size: NA
V gene: TRBV7-8
D gene: NA
J gene: TRBJ1-4

CDR3 DNA: TGTGCCACCAGTGAAACAGCCGAAGGGTACGAGCAGTACTTC
CDR3 protein: CATSETAEGYEQYF
clone size: NA
V gene: TRBV24-1
D gene: NA
J gene: TRBJ2-7

CDR3 DNA: TGCGCCAGCAGCCAAGATTCGGCCAGGGATCAGCCCCAGCATTTT
CDR3 protein: CASSQDSARDQPQHF
clone size: NA
V gene: TRBV4-3
D gene: NA
J gene: TRBJ1-5

CDR3 DNA: TGTGCCAGCAGCCATTGCAGGGACGCAACTTGGTGCTATGGCTACACCTTC
CDR3 protein: CASSHCRDATWCYGYTF
clone size: NA
V gene: TRBV11-3
D gene: NA
J gene: TRBJ1-2

CDR3 DNA: TGCGCCAGCAGCTTGGTTCCGGCCGAGACCCAGTACTTC
CDR3 protein: CASSLVPAETQYF
clone size: NA
V gene: TRBV5-1
D gene: NA
J gene: TRBJ2-5

CDR3 DNA: TGCGCCAGCAGTCTTGTCGGCACTGAAGCTTTCTTT
CDR3 protein: CASSLVGTEAFF
clone size: once
V gene: TRBV4-1
D gene: NA
J gene: TRBJ1-1

CDR3 DNA: TGCGCCAGCAGCTTCACAGCGGGGAACACCGGGGAGCTGTTTTTT
CDR3 protein: CASSFTAGNTGELFF
clone size: NA
V gene: TRBV5-1
D gene: NA
J gene: TRBJ2-2

CDR3 DNA: TGTGCCAGCAGCTTAACGGCAGCTAGGGTGATCTTC
CDR3 protein: CASSLTAARVIF
clone size: NA
V gene: TRBV7-2
D gene: NA
J gene: TRBJ2-1

CDR3 DNA: TGTGCCTGGAGTGCCCGCAGGGATCAGCCCCAGCATTTT
CDR3 protein: CAWSARRDQPQHF
clone size: NA
V gene: TRBV30
D gene: NA
J gene: TRBJ1-5

CDR3 DNA: TGTGCCAGCAGCGTAGAGGAGACCTCGGTGGCTTTCTTT
CDR3 protein: CASSVEETSVAFF
clone size: NA
V gene: TRBV9
D gene: NA
J gene: TRBJ1-1

CDR3 DNA: TGTGCCAGCAGCTCAGGGACAGAAGAGACCCAGTACTTC
CDR3 protein: CASSSGTEETQYF
clone size: NA
V gene: TRBV5-4
D gene: TRBD1
J gene: TRBJ2-5

CDR3 DNA: TGTGCCAGCAGCTTGGCCCTGGGGCAGGGAGAAAAACTGTTTTTT
CDR3 protein: CASSLALGQGEKLFF
clone size: NA
V gene: TRBV5-6
D gene: NA
J gene: TRBJ1-4

CDR3 DNA: TGTGCCAGCAGCCAAGTAAGGGGGCCGAGCAATGAGCAGTTCTTC
CDR3 protein: CASSQVRGPSNEQFF
clone size: once
V gene: TRBV4-2
D gene: TRBD1
J gene: TRBJ2-1

CDR3 DNA: TGTGCTTATAACAGGGGTGGTCCCTCGAACACCGGGGAGCTGTTTTTT
CDR3 protein: CAYNRGGPSNTGELFF
clone size: NA
V gene: TRBV5-5
D gene: TRBD1
J gene: TRBJ2-2

CDR3 DNA: TGTGCCAGCAGCGTAGAGGACAACCGGGAAGCTTTCTTT
CDR3 protein: CASSVEDNREAFF
clone size: NA
V gene: TRBV9
D gene: NA
J gene: TRBJ1-1

CDR3 DNA: TGTGCCAGCAGCTTCCGGGGGTTCACCGGGGAGCTGTTTTTT
CDR3 protein: CASSFRGFTGELFF
clone size: NA
V gene: TRBV7-9
D gene: NA
J gene: TRBJ2-2

CDR3 DNA: TGTGCCAGCGCCGGTAATCTCAACACTGAAGCTTTCTTT
CDR3 protein: CASAGNLNTEAFF
clone size: NA
V gene: TRBV6-5
D gene: NA
J gene: TRBJ1-1

CDR3 DNA: TGCGCCAGCAGCTTGGTACCCACGGCAGTTCAAGAGACCCAGTACTTC
CDR3 protein: CASSLVPTAVQETQYF
clone size: NA
V gene: TRBV5-1
D gene: NA
J gene: TRBJ2-5

CDR3 DNA: TGTGCCATCAGGGGGGACAGCTCTGGAAGGTCGATATATTTT
CDR3 protein: CAIRGDSSGRSIYF
clone size: NA
V gene: TRBV10-3
D gene: TRBD1
J gene: TRBJ1-3

CDR3 DNA: TGTGCCAGTAGCAAACCGGGACAGGGGGTCTACGAGCAGTACTTC
CDR3 protein: CASSKPGQGVYEQYF
clone size: NA
V gene: TRBV19
D gene: TRBD1
J gene: TRBJ2-7

CDR3 DNA: TGTGCCAGCACCCCAGGGGGGGGAACCTACGAGCAGTACTTC
CDR3 protein: CASTPGGGTYEQYF
clone size: once
V gene: TRBV6-6
D gene: NA
J gene: TRBJ2-7

CDR3 DNA: TGTGCCAGCAGCCGTACCGGAACGGACTCCTACGAGCAGTACTTC
CDR3 protein: CASSRTGTDSYEQYF
clone size: NA
V gene: TRBV7-6
D gene: NA
J gene: TRBJ2-7

CDR3 DNA: TGCGCCAGCAGCTTGGGCACTAGCGGGAAATCCTACGAGCAGTACTTC
CDR3 protein: CASSLGTSGKSYEQYF
clone size: NA
V gene: TRBV5-1
D gene: TRBD2
J gene: TRBJ2-7

CDR3 DNA: TGCAGCGTTGAATTTTTCAATGAGCAGTTCTTC
CDR3 protein: CSVEFFNEQFF
clone size: NA
V gene: TRBV29-1
D gene: NA
J gene: TRBJ2-1